The rows below give T cell receptor beta chains drawn from one sample of a study of blood T cell repertoires in COVID-19. Generated by immunoSEQ multiplex PCR, the TCRdb table keeps only in-frame clones and is missing some. The data hold about 360,000 clones, with 88% observed a single time. Sequencing was carried out using PBMCs or T cells enriched from blood (not recorded which). These receptors originate from a woman in her forties with acute COVID-19. The CDR3 runs from the conserved cysteine through the conserved F or W. D genes are given only for firm matches. Clone size, where shown, is once, few, many, or a class for clones that have expanded.

CASGLVLRGLNSPLHF | TGTGCTAGTGGTTTGGTACTCAGGGGGCTTAATTCACCCCTCCACTTT | . | TRBJ1-6 | TRBV12-5 | TRBD1
CATSRVPSEAFF | TGTGCCACCAGCAGAGTACCGAGCGAAGCTTTCTTT | . | TRBJ1-1 | TRBV15 | .
CASSVGESDTQYF | TGTGCCAGCAGCGTAGGAGAGTCCGATACGCAGTATTTT | . | TRBJ2-3 | TRBV9 | .
CASSYSNQGGEAFF | TGTGCCAGCAGTTACTCGAACCAGGGGGGTGAAGCTTTCTTT | . | TRBJ1-1 | TRBV6-5 | TRBD1
CASSLAQFPYEQYF | TGTGCCAGCAGCTTAGCCCAGTTCCCCTACGAGCAGTACTTC | . | TRBJ2-7 | TRBV11-2 | .
CASSYDGNEKLFF | TGTGCCAGCAGTTACGATGGCAATGAAAAACTGTTTTTT | . | TRBJ1-4 | TRBV6-6 | .
CASSLGTGRAFF | TGTGCCAGCAGCCTTGGGACAGGGCGAGCTTTCTTT | few | TRBJ1-1 | TRBV3-1/TRBV3-2 | TRBD1
CASRKGQGDEKLFF | TGTGCCAGCAGGAAAGGACAGGGGGATGAAAAACTGTTTTTT | . | TRBJ1-4 | TRBV7-9 | TRBD1
CASSSGLNGELFF | TGTGCCAGTAGTTCCGGACTTAATGGGGAGCTGTTTTTT | . | TRBJ2-2 | TRBV19 | .
CASSQTFYEQYF | TGTGCCAGCAGCCAGACTTTCTACGAGCAGTACTTC | . | TRBJ2-7 | TRBV3-1/TRBV3-2 | .
CASSLDGPYEQYF | TGCGCCAGCAGCTTGGATGGGCCCTACGAGCAGTACTTC | . | TRBJ2-7 | TRBV5-1 | .
CASSKDRVGPEQYF | TGTGCCAGCTCAAAAGACAGGGTTGGGCCCGAGCAGTACTTC | . | TRBJ2-7 | TRBV18 | TRBD1
CASSFAGTRYQETQYF | TGTGCCAGCAGCTTTGCCGGGACTAGGTATCAAGAGACCCAGTACTTC | few | TRBJ2-5 | TRBV7-6 | TRBD2
CASSLEAGWNEQFF | TGTGCCAGCAGCTTAGAGGCAGGTTGGAATGAGCAGTTCTTC | . | TRBJ2-1 | TRBV7-9 | .
CASSVDSYGYTF | TGCGCCAGCAGCGTGGACAGTTATGGCTACACCTTC | . | TRBJ1-2 | TRBV5-1 | .
CASSRDPGGQPQHF | TGTGCCAGCAGCCGGGATCCAGGGGGTCAGCCCCAGCATTTT | . | TRBJ1-5 | TRBV5-4 | TRBD1
CASTGLTGNQPQHF | TGTGCCAGTACCGGGTTAACTGGCAATCAGCCCCAGCATTTT | . | TRBJ1-5 | TRBV19 | .
CASSLRGNYGYTF | TGCGCCAGCAGCTTGCGGGGTAACTATGGCTACACCTTC | . | TRBJ1-2 | TRBV5-1 | .
CASSLDSNQPQHF | TGTGCCAGCAGCTTAGACAGTAATCAGCCCCAGCATTTT | . | TRBJ1-5 | TRBV11-2 | .
CASSTLAGRSYNEQFF | TGTGCCAGCAGTACCCTAGCGGGCCGCTCCTACAATGAGCAGTTCTTC | many | TRBJ2-1 | TRBV28 | TRBD2
CASSSGTSTDTQYF | TGTGCCAGCAGTTCCGGGACTAGCACAGATACGCAGTATTTT | . | TRBJ2-3 | TRBV2 | .
CASSLGQGYNEQFF | TGCGCCAGCAGCTTGGGACAGGGATACAATGAGCAGTTCTTC | . | TRBJ2-1 | TRBV5-1 | TRBD1
CASSQDPRGDNQPQHF | TGCGCCAGCAGCCAAGATCCCAGGGGAGACAATCAGCCCCAGCATTTT | . | TRBJ1-5 | TRBV4-1 | .
CASSIQGVPEAFF | TGCGCCAGCAGCATCCAGGGGGTTCCTGAAGCTTTCTTT | . | TRBJ1-1 | TRBV4-1 | TRBD1
CASSEWGGEYSNQPQHF | TGTGCCAGCAGTGAATGGGGCGGGGAATATAGCAATCAGCCCCAGCATTTT | . | TRBJ1-5 | TRBV6-1 | .
CASSDARVAYEQYF | TGTGCCAGCAGTGACGCCCGGGTAGCCTACGAGCAGTACTTC | . | TRBJ2-7 | TRBV6-1 | .
CSASSLTGEDTEAFF | TGCAGTGCTAGTTCCCTGACAGGGGAGGACACTGAAGCTTTCTTT | . | TRBJ1-1 | TRBV20-1 | TRBD1
CASSPGLYGYTF | TGTGCCAGCAGCCCAGGTCTTTATGGCTACACCTTC | many | TRBJ1-2 | TRBV11-2 | .
CASSARQGAYNYGYTF | TGTGCCAGCAGTGCTAGACAGGGGGCTTACAACTATGGCTACACCTTC | once | TRBJ1-2 | TRBV2 | TRBD1
CASSLTSGTGAGANVLTF | TGCGCCAGCAGCTTGACTTCCGGGACAGGGGCCGGGGCCAACGTCCTGACTTTC | . | TRBJ2-6 | TRBV5-1 | TRBD1
CASSLSLSVGREQYF | TGTGCCAGCAGTTTAAGTCTCTCTGTGGGGCGCGAGCAGTACTTC | . | TRBJ2-7 | TRBV27 | .